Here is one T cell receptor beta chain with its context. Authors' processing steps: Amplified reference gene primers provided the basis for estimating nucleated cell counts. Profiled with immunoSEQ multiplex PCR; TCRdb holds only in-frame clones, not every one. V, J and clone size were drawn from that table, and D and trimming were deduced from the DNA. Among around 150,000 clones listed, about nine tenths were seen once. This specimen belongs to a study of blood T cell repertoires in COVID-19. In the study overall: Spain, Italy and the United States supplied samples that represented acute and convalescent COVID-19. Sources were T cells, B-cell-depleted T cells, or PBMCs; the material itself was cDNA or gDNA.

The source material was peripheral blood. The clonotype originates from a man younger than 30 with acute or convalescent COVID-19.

The CDR3 loop is CASRGTAGEETQYF. In nucleotides, the CDR3 is TGCGCCAGCAGGGGTACTGCGGGGGAAGAGACCCAGTACTTC. V usage is TRBV5-1 and J usage is TRBJ2-5; the match to TRBD2 covers 7 bases. V was clipped by 5 bases and J by 3 bases; unmatched bases: 7. The germline V gene encodes CDR1 SGHRS and CDR2 YFSETQ. The CDR3 loop spans 14 amino acids.